The clone carrying this T cell receptor beta chain was recorded a few times. Antigen specificity is unknown. These data are taken from a study of T cells in Graves' hyperthyroidism and ophthalmopathy. Whole-study results and caveats: Model-based prediction identified ophthalmopathy a median around 6.7 months prior to its onset. The blood repertoire included most of the expanded thyroid clonotypes above 0.001.

TCR beta CDR3 regions were amplified from RNA transcripts. The HTBI set primed first-round TCR CDR3 RT-PCR. TCRdb redid the calling of the multiplex PCR reads with MiXCR, one entry per CDR3 protein. The sample lists a few hundred thousand distinct CDR3 sequences, less than 20% occurring once. Clinical symptoms, serum thyroxine, TRAb, thyroid ultrasound and orbital computed tomography established diagnosis. The PBMCs studied were ones that came from 10 ml fresh peripheral blood. The V end was cut by 6 bases, the J end by 4 bases, with 7 bases between. This CDR3 is 11 amino acids long. Germline-derived CDR1 and CDR2 are MDHEN and SYDVKM.

The clonotype comes from a man younger than 30 with Graves' ophthalmopathy. The sequenced material came from blood. The chain is built from TRBV28 and TRBJ2-7, with D unresolved. CDR3 in amino acids: CASSRPYEQYF. The CDR3, as DNA: TGTGCCAGCAGCCGTCCATACGAGCAGTACTTC.